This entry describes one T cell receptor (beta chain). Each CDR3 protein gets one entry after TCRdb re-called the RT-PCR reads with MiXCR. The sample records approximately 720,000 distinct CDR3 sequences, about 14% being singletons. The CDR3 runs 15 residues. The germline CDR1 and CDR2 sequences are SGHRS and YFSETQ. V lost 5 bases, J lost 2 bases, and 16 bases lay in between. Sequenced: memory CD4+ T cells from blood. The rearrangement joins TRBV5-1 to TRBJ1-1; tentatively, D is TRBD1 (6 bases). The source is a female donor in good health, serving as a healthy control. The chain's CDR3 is CASREQGVSNTEAFF. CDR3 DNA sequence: TGCGCCAGCAGGGAACAGGGCGTTTCCAACACTGAAGCTTTCTTT.